This T cell receptor (beta chain) was recovered during a study of blood T cell repertoires in COVID-19. Study in general: In each case, the material was cDNA or gDNA derived from T cells, B-cell-depleted T cells, or PBMCs.

Germline values: CDR1 LGHNA, CDR2 YNFKEQ. Losses at the gene ends were 5 bases for V and 2 bases for J; bases not matched to a gene: 4. This CDR3 has 15 residues. Per the study methods: Amplification of reference gene primers provided the estimated nucleated cell counts. Clones were sequenced by immunoSEQ multiplex PCR, and TCRdb holds only the in-frame ones, with some missing. The V and J calls and clone size are taken from that table; D and trimming were inferred from the DNA. The repertoire holds approximately 220,000 clones, with approximately 84% as singletons. The receptor comes from a woman in her 30s who had recovered from COVID-19. The gene calls are TRBV4-2 and TRBJ2-1; 9 nucleotides line up with TRBD2. Sample: peripheral blood. This chain's CDR3 is CASSRAGGPYNEQFF. DNA for the CDR3: TGTGCCAGCAGCAGGGCGGGAGGGCCCTACAATGAGCAGTTCTTC.